These 25 T cell receptor beta chains were all obtained from the same sample, sequenced in a study of neurological immune-mediated disorders. TCRdb analysed the 5' RACE reads with MiXCR anew, one entry per CDR3 protein. The sample carries tens of thousands of distinct CDR3 sequences, 4% to 5.5% recorded once. Sequenced input: PBMCs. These receptors came from a woman aged 60-75 years with multiple sclerosis.

Ten or more counts support this clonotype. The V call is TRBV9, the J call TRBJ1-2; maybe TRBD1 (5 bases). CDR3 length equals 14 residues. Trimming removed 4 bases from V and 0 bases from J, with 10 bases in between. The germline gives CDR1 SGDLS, CDR2 YYNGEE. The CDR3 sequence is CASSPQTANYGYTF. The CDR3 region has the DNA TGTGCCAGCAGCCCCCAGACAGCTAACTATGGCTACACCTTC.

This clonotype has a count of ten or more. The CDR3, as DNA: TGTGCCAGCAGCTTAGGACTAGTATATGAGCAGTTCTTC. Residues: CASSLGLVYEQFF. V usage is TRBV9 and J usage is TRBJ2-1, with 7 nucleotides matching TRBD2. The CDR3 sequence is 13 residues long. Trimming removed 4 bases from V and 8 bases from J; junction bases left unmatched: 6. Looked up from germline, CDR1 is SGDLS and CDR2 is YYNGEE.

This clonotype was recorded at least ten times. The chain carries TRBV20-1 and TRBJ2-1, with unresolved D. The V end lost 1 base, the J end lost 15 bases, and 16 bases lay between the germline ends. Germline V lookup: CDR1 DFQATT, CDR2 SNEGSKA (reference sequence). The CDR3 length is 12 residues. The CDR3 here is CSARVDGTPRFF. DNA for the CDR3: TGCAGTGCTAGAGTGGACGGAACCCCCCGGTTCTTC.

This clonotype was counted ten times or more. In nucleotides, the CDR3 is TGTGCCATCACAGGGGGCCATGGCTACACCTTC. As protein: CAITGGHGYTF. This chain uses TRBV12-3 or TRBV12-4 with TRBJ1-2, with 9 bases matching TRBD1. This CDR3 is built from 11 residues. The trim removed 10 bases at V and 6 bases at J, leaving 3 bases unmatched.

This clonotype has a count of ten or more. V usage is TRBV20-1 and J usage is TRBJ2-7, with 9 bases fitting TRBD2. This CDR3 is 13 amino acids long. The V segment lost 3 bases and the J segment 2 bases; nucleotides outside the gene matches: 2. Germline V gene data show CDR1 as DFQATT and CDR2 as SNEGSKA (reference sequence). CDR3 bases: TGCAGTGCTAGTAGCGGGGGAACCTACGAGCAGTACTTC. It yields the protein CSASSGGTYEQYF.

With respect to this clonotype: The junction departs from the called germline gene at one end, perhaps through a read error. This chain joins TRBV7-7 and TRBJ2-3; no firm D call. The CDR3 totals 12 residues. Germline V gene data show CDR1 as SSHAT and CDR2 as FNYEAQ (reference sequence). The DNA of the CDR3 is TGTGCCAGCAGCCTTTCCAGTAATACGCAGAATTTT. This gives the protein CASSLSSNTQNF.

At least ten counts were recorded for this clonotype. The chain is built from TRBV20-1 and TRBJ2-2; D possibly corresponds to TRBD2 (6 bases). V gave up 3 bases and J gave up 3 bases, with 14 bases separating them. The germline V gene has CDR1 DFQATT and CDR2 SNEGSKA (reference sequence). The CDR3 has 15 amino acids. CDR3 amino acids: CSARETGLHTGELFF. In DNA form, the CDR3 reads TGCAGTGCTAGGGAGACGGGACTTCACACCGGGGAGCTGTTTTTT.

A word on this clonotype: A junction end diverges from the germline sequence, so it may reflect a read error. The V gene is TRBV2, the J gene TRBJ1-6, with 7 bases that match TRBD1. The CDR3 length is 15 residues. CDR1 SNHLY and CDR2 FYNNEI come from the germline V gene. CDR3 nucleotides: TGTGCCAGCAGTGATTGGAGGGGGCGGAATTCACCCCTACACTTT. Its translation is CASSDWRGRNSPLHF.

This clonotype has a count of ten or more. The chain joins TRBV5-1 to TRBJ2-2; 9 bases match TRBD2. V lost 0 bases, J lost 9 bases, and 9 bases stayed unmatched. This CDR3 comprises 16 residues. Germline V gene lookup returns CDR1 SGHRS and CDR2 YFSETQ. In DNA form, the CDR3 reads TGCGCCAGCAGCTTGGCCGGGACTAGCAGGCCCAGGGAGCTGTTTTTT. Translated, it gives CASSLAGTSRPRELFF.

This clonotype was recorded at least ten times. The V and J genes are TRBV20-1 and TRBJ2-7; D is possibly TRBD1 or TRBD2 (5 bases each). CDR1 is DFQATT and CDR2 is SNEGSKA in the germline V gene (reference sequence). This CDR3 comprises 12 residues. This chain's CDR3 is CSRGTGIREQYF. The DNA for the CDR3 is TGCAGCCGTGGGACCGGGATTAGGGAGCAGTACTTC.

This clonotype was counted many times. This rearrangement joins TRBV7-2 to TRBJ1-5, with D possibly being TRBD1 (6 bases). Germline CDR1 and CDR2: SGHTA and FQGNSA. The CDR3 loop spans 13 amino acids. Deletions cut 2 bases from V and 4 bases from J, with 6 bases between. The CDR3 region has the DNA TGTGCCAGCAGCTTAACAGGGAATCAGCCCCAGCATTTT. Translating gives CASSLTGNQPQHF.

This clonotype turned up a few times. The gene calls are TRBV5-6 and TRBJ1-5; D gene ambiguous. This CDR3 has 14 residues. Germline CDR1 SGHDT, CDR2 YYEEEE. V was clipped by 0 bases and J by 4 bases, with 8 bases between them. The CDR3 DNA reads as TGTGCCAGCAGCTTGGGTCGGGAAAATCAGCCCCAGCATTTT. This translates into CASSLGRENQPQHF.

This clonotype occurred many times. The chain employs TRBV9 and TRBJ1-3; the match to TRBD1 covers 9 bases. The CDR3 covers 16 residues. Germline-derived CDR1 and CDR2 are SGDLS and YYNGEE. V lost 3 bases, J lost 4 bases, and 8 bases stayed unmatched. The CDR3 region has the DNA TGTGCCAGCAGCGCGGGACAGGGAGTAGAGGGAAACACCATATATTTT. Amino acid sequence: CASSAGQGVEGNTIYF. Variable domain in full (rest from reference TRBV9 and TRBJ1-3): DSGVTQTPKHLITATGQRVTLRCSPRSGDLSVYWYQQSLDQGLQFLIQYYNGEERAKGNILERFSAQQFPDLHSELNLSSLELGDSALYFCASSAGQGVEGNTIYFGEGSWLTVV.

This clonotype was seen at least ten times. The chain joins TRBV12-3 or TRBV12-4 to TRBJ1-1, with D unresolved. Trimming stripped 6 bases from V and 0 bases from J, with 14 bases between. CDR3 size: 15 residues. This CDR3 reads CASRQRSGLNTEAFF. DNA of the CDR3: TGTGCCAGCAGACAGCGCTCCGGTCTGAACACTGAAGCTTTCTTT.

Turning to this clonotype: A read error may be the cause here, since a much bigger clone is one base away. The V gene is TRBV7-8, the J gene TRBJ2-3; the D gene is possibly TRBD1 (5 bases). V dropped 5 bases and J dropped 3 bases, with 15 bases sitting between them. CDR1 is SGHVS, CDR2 FQNEAQ, per germline. This CDR3 is 15 amino acids long. The CDR3 region is CASSPTDRITDTQYF. CDR3 coding DNA: TGTGCCAGCAGCCCCACCGACAGAATAACAGATACGCAGTATTTT.

This chain joins TRBV5-1 and TRBJ1-5; 7 nucleotides agree with TRBD1. Trimming removed 3 bases from V and 4 bases from J; junction bases left unmatched: 7. The CDR3 sequence is 15 residues long. Germline V gene data show CDR1 as SGHRS and CDR2 as YFSETQ. In DNA form, the CDR3 reads TGCGCCAGCAGCTATGGAGGGGGCGCGAATCAGCCCCAGCATTTT. Translation gives CASSYGGGANQPQHF. The complete variable domain, with remaining parts taken from reference TRBV5-1 and TRBJ1-5, reads KAGVTQTPRYLIKTRGQQVTLSCSPISGHRSVSWYQQTPGQGLQFLFEYFSETQRNKGNFPGRFSGRQFSNSRSEMNVSTLELGDSALYLCASSYGGGANQPQHFGDGTRLSIL.

This clonotype was counted at least ten times. The CDR3 reads CASSVAAASVSGNIQYF. In DNA form, the CDR3 reads TGTGCCAGCAGCGTAGCTGCGGCTAGCGTTTCTGGAAACATTCAGTACTTC. V is TRBV9 and J is TRBJ2-4, with a possible D match to TRBD2 (6 bases). The V gene's germline CDR1 is SGDLS and CDR2 YYNGEE. CDR3 length: 17 amino acids. The V gene lost 0 bases and the J gene lost 6 bases, with 19 bases spanning the gap. Drawing the rest from reference TRBV9 and TRBJ2-4, the complete variable domain is DSGVTQTPKHLITATGQRVTLRCSPRSGDLSVYWYQQSLDQGLQFLIQYYNGEERAKGNILERFSAQQFPDLHSELNLSSLELGDSALYFCASSVAAASVSGNIQYFGAGTRLSVL.

This clonotype was observed a few times. This chain links TRBV7-2 with TRBJ1-2; 7 bases agree with TRBD1. Germline V gene data show CDR1 as SGHTA and CDR2 as FQGNSA. The V and J ends lost 5 bases and 7 bases, in that order; junction bases with no gene match: 1. The CDR3 runs to 11 residues. Written as DNA, the CDR3 is TGTGCCAGCAGCCAGGGGGGTGGCTACACCTTC. This gives the protein CASSQGGGYTF.

This clonotype came up many times. This sequence joins TRBV5-1 and TRBJ2-3; D remains unclear. Trimming stripped 4 bases from V and 1 base from J, with 10 bases between. The length of the CDR3 is 14 residues. Germline CDR1 reads SGHRS; CDR2 reads YFSETQ. The CDR3 DNA is TGCGCCAGCAGCCCACAAAGCGGCACAGATACGCAGTATTTT. Protein product: CASSPQSGTDTQYF. The variable domain in full, with the rest retrieved from reference TRBV5-1 and TRBJ2-3, is KAGVTQTPRYLIKTRGQQVTLSCSPISGHRSVSWYQQTPGQGLQFLFEYFSETQRNKGNFPGRFSGRQFSNSRSEMNVSTLELGDSALYLCASSPQSGTDTQYFGPGTRLTVL.

The rearrangement joins TRBV28 to TRBJ2-3; D possibly uses TRBD1 or TRBD2 (6 bases each). CDR3 length: 14 residues. CDR1 is MDHEN, CDR2 SYDVKM, per germline. Trimming stripped 2 bases from V and 4 bases from J, with 10 bases between. CDR3: CASSLRGASDTQYF. DNA of the CDR3: TGTGCCAGCAGTTTAAGGGGGGCCTCAGATACGCAGTATTTT. Full variable domain (remainder filled in from reference TRBV28 and TRBJ2-3): DVKVTQSSRYLVKRTGEKVFLECVQDMDHENMFWYRQDPGLGLRLIYFSYDVKMKEKGDIPEGYSVSREKKERFSLILESASTNQTSMYLCASSLRGASDTQYFGPGTRLTVL.

This clonotype came up many times. The V call is TRBV4-1, the J call TRBJ2-5; TRBD1 agrees at 9 bases. J lost 5 bases, V lost 3 bases, and 4 bases had no gene match. The CDR3 totals 14 residues. In germline, CDR1 is MGHRA, CDR2 YSYEKL. CDR3 in DNA: TGCGCCAGCAGCCATGGGACAGGGATCGAGACCCAGTACTTC. Amino acid sequence: CASSHGTGIETQYF.

This clonotype was found many times. This chain links TRBV28 with TRBJ2-3, with unresolved D. CDR3 length: 15 residues. CDR1 is MDHEN, CDR2 SYDVKM, per germline. Trimming shortened V by 6 bases and J by 3 bases, and 16 bases separated the two germline ends. The CDR3 protein is CASRSKVGVTDTQYF. CDR3 in DNA: TGTGCCAGCAGGTCAAAGGTTGGGGTAACAGATACGCAGTATTTT.

This clonotype was recorded many times. The rearrangement joins TRBV6-6 to TRBJ2-3; 10 positions match TRBD2. V shed 2 bases, J shed 4 bases, and the junction held 3 bases outside the gene matches. The CDR3 length is 15 residues. The germline CDR1 and CDR2 sequences are MNHNY and SVGAGI (reference sequence). As DNA, the CDR3 is TGTGCCAGCAGTTACCGGCTAGCGGGAGCAGATACGCAGTATTTT. Encoded protein: CASSYRLAGADTQYF.

This clonotype was counted ten times or more. The J gene is TRBJ1-1, the V gene TRBV24-1, with D unresolved. Germline CDR1 and CDR2: KGHDR and SFDVKD. V shed 1 base and J shed 1 base, with 3 bases lying between them. The CDR3 is 13 residues long. The CDR3 is CATSDFSNTEAFF. The CDR3 DNA reads as TGTGCCACCAGTGATTTTTCGAACACTGAAGCTTTCTTT.

The chain joins TRBV7-6 to TRBJ2-1, with D possibly being TRBD1 (5 bases). With 3 bases removed from V and 6 bases from J, the gap between germline ends came to 9 bases. The CDR3 runs 13 residues. Per the germline V gene, CDR1 is SGHVS and CDR2 is FNYEAQ. The CDR3 sequence is CASSLDTFNEQFF. The CDR3 region has the DNA TGTGCCAGCAGCTTGGACACGTTCAATGAGCAGTTCTTC.